This TCR beta chain was identified during a study of regulatory T cells in long-lasting Graves disease. On the study more broadly: Graves' patients, diagnosed recently, had received antithyroid drugs under 3 months. Study conclusions and caveats: Comparison showed that persistent patients shared more public clonotypes (about 2,700) than new patients (approximately 930).

This clonotype appeared many times. The antigen remains unidentified. Sequencing libraries for TCR beta were prepared with iRepertoire HTBI primers and Arm-PCR of CDR3 regions. TCRdb recomputed calls from the multiplex PCR reads with MiXCR, one row per CDR3 protein. The sample lists 350,000 to 400,000 distinct CDR3 sequences, around 15% occurring once. Time point specified: newly diagnosed GD, antithyroid drugs for less than 3 months. RNA extracted from PBMCs served as the sequencing template. American Thyroid Association guidelines were used to diagnose Graves' disease. An endocrinology department in Xi'an, China, supplied the patients. This TCR was recovered from a female donor with Graves disease. The sample in question was peripheral blood mononuclear cells (PBMCs), obtained at new diagnosis, from a patient treated with antithyroid drugs.

The CDR3 DNA is TGTGCCAGCACTTCGACAGGGGGTTCCACAGATACGCAGTATTTT. It is translated as CASTSTGGSTDTQYF. The chain couples TRBV27 to TRBJ2-3; 9 nucleotides line up with TRBD1. Trimming removed 7 bases from V and 2 bases from J; junction bases left unmatched: 7. The CDR3 length is 15 residues. The germline V gene has CDR1 MNHEY and CDR2 SMNVEV (reference sequence).